This T cell receptor (beta chain) was identified in a study of T cells in Graves' hyperthyroidism and ophthalmopathy (dated by TCRdb to between 2018 and 2021). Background for the entire study: Peripheral blood samples were taken at the time of initial diagnosis, prior to any treatment. In addition, the study compared T-cell repertoires in thyroid tissue and in blood from six Graves' hyperthyroidism patients. According to the paper, TCR Vbeta CDR3 sequencing was carried out on about 140 peripheral blood samples, which came from around 43 ophthalmopathy, around 74 hyperthyroidism and about 17 progressor patients. A discovery cohort of around 98 patients, 43 with Graves' ophthalmopathy and fewer than 65 with stable Graves' hyperthyroidism, was used to find distinguishing TCR V-J signatures. The 100 or so discovery patients were divided at random into training and test sets in a 7:3 ratio. Once sampling was done, hyperthyroidism patients were given methimazole at a starting dose of 30 mg daily, whereas ophthalmopathy patients were given high-dose intravenous methylprednisolone. An independent validation cohort of around 19 hyperthyroidism patients and over 15 patients who later progressed to ophthalmopathy tested prospective prediction of ophthalmopathy. Overall results and qualifications from the work: Most expanded thyroid clonotypes (frequency above 0.001) were also detected in blood, a finding suggesting that blood repertoires may reflect thyroid immune responses. Ophthalmopathy was separated from stable hyperthyroidism by a 13 V-J signature model, with just over 85% sensitivity and about 81% specificity obtained in cross-validation and 80%/75% obtained in testing. In validation, the model predicted progression to ophthalmopathy a median of 6.5 months before onset, with about 64% sensitivity and almost 75% specificity. Sample size was not statistically predetermined, and blinding of investigators to group allocation was not performed.

The TCR beta CDR3 regions were amplified from RNA transcripts. A first-round RT-PCR of the TCR CDR3 used the HTBI primer set with the Qiagen OneStep RT-PCR kit. Libraries were constructed in a second round of multiplex PCR, after which size selection and purification were carried out. The libraries were sequenced on an Illumina HiSeq2000 using paired-end 100 bp reads. Per the source publication's procedure: SOAPnuke was used to process the raw data, throwing out any read that contained adapters or uncalled bases, had a mean Phred below 15, or lacked an exact constant-primer or identifier match. COPE v1.2.5 was used to merge high-quality paired reads, and clonotypes were defined as unique nucleotide sequences. MiTCR v1.1 was used to align clonotypes to the IMGT TRBV, TRBD and TRBJ reference segments. Analysis was restricted to V-J combinations with a frequency above 0.0001, which covered over 98% of repertoires. The TCS score was defined as F50 (clonal expansion) divided by E x V (chaos), with BLOSUM62-based TCRdist calculated between CDR3 peptides within each V-J. Welch's t-statistics and random forest reduced just over 500 V-J features to 13, which were used in a naive Bayes classifier (R e1071). TCRdb ran its own pipeline on the public reads, namely fastp trimming at Q25 and MiXCR clone calling, and kept in-frame beta chains. Rows are unified per CDR3 protein, each entry keeping the most common DNA and genes. TCRdb's processing, not the authors', yielded these V and J calls. For this sample the table gives fewer than 350,000 distinct CDR3 sequences, of which 21% were detected only once. Over 40% of the sample is in the top ten clones.

Turning to this clonotype: Its cognate antigen has yet to be identified. Base qualities are not provided; no much larger clone lies one nucleotide away.

A patient counted as having stable Graves' hyperthyroidism if no progression to ophthalmopathy occurred over 18 months of follow-up. Hyperthyroidism patients were newly diagnosed, had a disease duration of under 2 months, and were aged 18 to 65 years. The study excluded patients with uncontrolled infections, other autoimmune diseases, pregnancy or lactation. Diagnoses relied on clinical symptoms, serum thyroxine and TRAb, thyroid ultrasound and orbital computed tomography. PBMCs were separated from under 12 ml of fresh peripheral blood using Ficoll-Paque density gradient centrifugation. Total RNA was extracted using Trizol reagent, and RNA quality was assessed on an Agilent 2100 Bioanalyzer. The receptor comes from a woman in her forties or fifties with Graves' hyperthyroidism. Sequenced sample: blood.

This receptor has the CDR3 CAITREPPGELFF. At the DNA level, the sequence is TGTGCCATCACGAGGGAGCCCCCCGGGGAGCTGTTTTTT. The chain joins TRBV10-3 to TRBJ2-2; 5 matching bases give a weak D call of TRBD2. From a lookup of the germline V gene, CDR1 and CDR2 are ENHRY and SYGVKD. The junction shows trimming of 7 bases on V and 6 bases on J, plus 12 bases between the germline ends. Spanning cysteine to phenylalanine, the CDR3 consists of 13 amino acids. The only DNA kept is the CDR3, 39 bases in frame from the first base.